This T cell receptor beta chain was retrieved from a study of cytomegalovirus exposure and HLA in healthy donors. Donors were drawn from the approximately 110-subject validation cohort, separate from the roughly 610-subject first cohort. Clones were read by immunoSEQ multiplex PCR, and TCRdb kept only the in-frame ones, dropping some. In the table there are hundreds of thousands of clones, 86% of which are singletons. The receptor's source is a woman younger than 30 in good health and CMV-seronegative. The sequencing input was PBMCs.

The CDR3 nucleotides are TGTGCCAGCAGATCCAGCATCCTAGAAGCCCAGTACTTC. Protein product: CASRSSILEAQYF. This chain connects TRBV7-9 to TRBJ2-5, with no clear D. V lost 6 bases to trimming and J lost 9 bases, with 17 bases between them. The CDR3 sequence is 13 residues long. Per the germline V gene, CDR1 is SEHNR and CDR2 is FQNEAQ (reference sequence).